Listed below are T cell receptor beta chains from one sample, sequenced in a study of blood T cells in healthy people across ages. TCRdb re-called the 5' RACE reads through MiXCR, storing one row per CDR3 protein. The profile covers around 1,600,000 distinct CDR3 sequences, with 40% to 45% appearing a single time and around 4% taken by the ten largest. Sequencing was done on a sample of blood. The source of these receptors is a young woman in good health. Both conserved end residues are part of each CDR3. D genes are given only for firm matches. Some rows have no size entry. The others give once, few or many, or a class for an expanded clone.

cdr3_length	v_call	j_call	d_call	clone_size	cdr3_aa	cdr3_nt
14	TRBV20-1	TRBJ1-2	TRBD1	-	CSARIIDREYGYTF	TGCAGTGCTAGGATTATAGACAGGGAGTATGGCTACACCTTC
16	TRBV7-8	TRBJ2-1	TRBD1	few	CASSLDDRDTYNEQFF	TGTGCCAGCAGCCTAGATGACAGGGACACCTACAATGAGCAGTTCTTC
14	TRBV5-1	TRBJ1-1	-	-	CASSQSVRDTEAFF	TGCGCCAGCTCACAATCGGTCAGGGACACTGAAGCTTTCTTT
16	TRBV7-2	TRBJ1-5	-	-	CASSLDPGLRNQPQHF	TGTGCCAGCAGCTTAGACCCAGGACTGCGCAATCAGCCCCAGCATTTT
14	TRBV27	TRBJ1-2	TRBD1	-	CASSLGGLGGGYTF	TGTGCCAGCAGTTTGGGAGGGTTAGGGGGCGGCTACACCTTC
10	TRBV20-1	TRBJ2-4	-	few	CSARGDIQYF	TGCAGTGCTAGGGGGGACATTCAGTACTTC
16	TRBV27	TRBJ1-5	-	-	CASSGGGRLSNQPQHF	TGTGCCTCGTCGGGCGGGGGGCGGCTTAGCAATCAGCCCCAGCATTTT
16	TRBV6-5	TRBJ2-1	TRBD2	-	CASKPPGLALNGEQFF	TGTGCCAGCAAACCTCCGGGACTAGCGTTGAACGGTGAGCAGTTCTTC
12	TRBV28	TRBJ1-1	-	-	CASSLSATEAFF	TGTGCCAGCAGTTTATCTGCCACTGAAGCTTTCTTT
13	TRBV29-1	TRBJ2-1	-	few	CSVEERLVPEQFF	TGCAGCGTTGAAGAAAGACTGGTACCTGAGCAGTTCTTC
16	TRBV7-8	TRBJ2-4	-	-	CASSLVRGLPDDELYF	TGTGCCAGCAGCTTAGTCAGGGGCCTCCCGGACGACGAGCTGTACTTC
15	TRBV25-1	TRBJ2-5	-	-	CASRPQGSGSQTQYF	TGTGCCAGCCGCCCACAGGGATCGGGGAGCCAGACCCAGTACTTC
14	TRBV27	TRBJ2-1	-	few	CASSPTGGINEQFF	TGTGCCAGCAGTCCGACGGGGGGCATCAATGAGCAGTTCTTC
15	TRBV27	TRBJ2-7	TRBD1	-	CTSSVTGLMSYEQYF	TGTACCAGCAGTGTGACAGGGTTGATGTCCTACGAGCAGTACTTC
17	TRBV24-1	TRBJ2-3	TRBD2	-	CATSDSGSGGPFDTQYF	TGTGCCACCAGTGATTCCGGGAGCGGGGGCCCCTTTGATACGCAGTATTTT
13	TRBV6-1	TRBJ1-2	-	-	CASSERHPYGYTF	TGTGCCAGCAGTGAAAGACATCCTTATGGCTACACCTTC
13	TRBV27	TRBJ2-7	-	many	CASSLSRVYEQYF	TGTGCCAGCAGTTTATCCAGGGTTTACGAGCAGTACTTC
19	TRBV4-2	TRBJ2-5	-	-	CASSQVEVGPTGTQETQYF	TGTGCCAGCAGCCAAGTGGAGGTGGGGCCGACCGGAACACAAGAGACCCAGTACTTC
16	TRBV3-1	TRBJ1-4	-	few	CASSQDVGRGNEKLFF	TGTGCCAGCAGCCAAGATGTGGGCCGAGGTAATGAAAAACTGTTTTTT
16	TRBV5-1	TRBJ2-3	TRBD2	few	CASSPGLAGGIDTQYF	TGCGCCAGCAGCCCCGGACTAGCGGGGGGAATAGATACGCAGTATTTT
16	TRBV2	TRBJ1-1	-	-	CASSESFGAENTEAFF	TGTGCCAGCAGTGAGTCTTTTGGGGCTGAGAACACTGAAGCTTTCTTT
13	TRBV19	TRBJ1-2	TRBD1	few	CASNFDRDYGYTF	TGTGCCAGTAACTTTGACAGGGACTATGGCTACACCTTC
16	TRBV12-3/TRBV12-4	TRBJ1-4	TRBD1	few	CASSWDRVSTNEKLFF	TGTGCCAGCAGCTGGGACAGGGTCTCAACTAATGAAAAACTGTTTTTT
15	TRBV3-1	TRBJ2-1	-	few	CASSQIRAPYNEQFF	TGTGCCAGCAGCCAAATCCGTGCACCCTACAATGAGCAGTTCTTC
14	TRBV6-6	TRBJ2-2	TRBD1	-	CACAGQGKTGELFF	TGTGCCTGCGCGGGACAGGGAAAAACCGGGGAGCTGTTTTTT
18	TRBV29-1	TRBJ2-7	TRBD1	-	CSVAQPYSRDRGSYEQYF	TGCAGCGTCGCACAACCCTACTCCCGGGACAGGGGTTCCTACGAGCAGTACTTC
16	TRBV5-6	TRBJ2-1	TRBD1	-	CASSWDRGVGYNEQFF	TGTGCCAGCAGCTGGGACAGGGGTGTTGGCTACAATGAGCAGTTCTTC
13	TRBV7-9	TRBJ2-7	-	-	CASSSGHQYEQYF	TGTGCCAGCAGCTCAGGACATCAGTACGAGCAGTACTTC
18	TRBV12-3/TRBV12-4	TRBJ2-1	TRBD2	few	CASSLEGTSGSYGNEQFF	TGTGCCAGCAGTTTAGAAGGGACTAGCGGGAGTTATGGCAATGAGCAGTTCTTC
14	TRBV20-1	TRBJ1-5	-	-	CSARELVRDQPQHF	TGCAGTGCTAGAGAACTCGTGAGGGACCAGCCCCAGCATTTT
14	TRBV4-3	TRBJ2-7	-	few	CASSQFGYSNEQYF	TGCGCCAGCAGCCAATTCGGGTATTCTAACGAGCAGTACTTC
15	TRBV7-2	TRBJ1-5	-	-	CASSLGGQTDQPQHF	TGTGCCAGCAGCTTAGGCGGACAGACGGACCAGCCCCAGCATTTT
13	TRBV25-1	TRBJ2-5	TRBD2	-	CATGTRVYNEQYF	TGTGCCACCGGGACTAGGGTCTACAATGAGCAGTACTTC
15	TRBV6-5	TRBJ2-1	-	-	CASSGDGNLYNEQFF	TGTGCCAGCAGTGGGGACGGAAATCTCTACAATGAGCAGTTCTTC
15	TRBV12-3/TRBV12-4	TRBJ2-7	-	-	CASSPFGFEDHEQYF	TGTGCCAGCAGCCCCTTTGGTTTTGAGGACCACGAGCAGTACTTC
20	TRBV7-9	TRBJ2-3	TRBD2	-	CASSPTGLAGGAASTDTQYF	TGTGCCAGCAGCCCGACGGGACTAGCGGGAGGCGCTGCTAGCACAGATACGCAGTATTTT
13	TRBV5-1	TRBJ2-1	-	-	CASRVPAYDEQFF	TGCGCCAGCAGGGTACCAGCTTACGATGAGCAGTTCTTC
15	TRBV4-3	TRBJ2-2	TRBD2	-	CASSQDGGRVGELFF	TGCGCCAGCAGCCAAGATGGCGGGAGGGTCGGGGAGCTGTTTTTT
17	TRBV6-1	TRBJ2-3	TRBD2	-	CASSRGTSGSRSDTQYF	TGTGCCAGCAGTCGAGGGACTAGCGGGAGTAGGTCAGATACGCAGTATTTT
16	TRBV4-3	TRBJ2-1	TRBD2	many	CASSQDPASGVNEQFF	TGCGCCAGCAGCCAAGATCCGGCTAGCGGGGTCAATGAGCAGTTCTTC
13	TRBV10-3	TRBJ2-1	TRBD1	few	CAIRDRDTYEQFF	TGTGCCATCAGGGACAGGGATACCTACGAGCAGTTCTTC
15	TRBV2	TRBJ2-7	-	once	CASGRPGTPTYEQYF	TGTGCCAGCGGTCGTCCCGGGACACCGACCTACGAGCAGTACTTC
15	TRBV14	TRBJ1-1	-	-	CASSVHISADTEAFF	TGTGCCAGCAGCGTCCACATATCTGCGGACACTGAAGCTTTCTTT
16	TRBV4-1	TRBJ2-5	-	-	CASSQMELGGPETQYF	TGCGCCAGCAGCCAAATGGAGTTGGGGGGCCCAGAGACCCAGTACTTC
16	TRBV12-3/TRBV12-4	TRBJ2-6	-	-	CASNLVGASGANVLTF	TGTGCCAGCAATCTTGTAGGCGCCTCTGGGGCCAACGTCCTGACTTTC
15	TRBV18	TRBJ1-2	-	few	CASSPSGQANYGDTF	TGTGCCAGCTCACCATCCGGCCAGGCTAACTATGGCGACACCTTC
15	TRBV12-3/TRBV12-4	TRBJ2-1	TRBD2	many	CASSLTSGGVNEQFF	TGTGCCAGCAGTTTGACTAGCGGGGGAGTCAATGAGCAGTTCTTC
17	TRBV7-2	TRBJ2-3	TRBD2	-	CASSLGHLAGSTDTQYF	TGTGCCAGCAGCTTAGGCCATCTAGCGGGGAGCACAGATACGCAGTATTTT
13	TRBV7-2	TRBJ2-5	-	-	CASSVTRGETQYF	TGTGCCAGCAGCGTGACTAGGGGGGAGACCCAGTACTTC
13	TRBV29-1	TRBJ2-3	-	-	CSVETRHTDTQYF	TGCAGCGTTGAAACCAGGCACACAGATACGCAGTATTTT
16	TRBV5-1	TRBJ2-1	-	few	CASSIQGGRSYNEQFF	TGCGCCAGCAGCATCCAAGGGGGTCGATCCTACAATGAGCAGTTCTTC
13	TRBV12-3/TRBV12-4	TRBJ2-5	-	-	CASSEQDQETQYF	TGTGCCAGCAGTGAGCAGGACCAAGAGACCCAGTACTTC
11	TRBV12-3/TRBV12-4	TRBJ1-1	-	-	CASSQGTEVFF	TGTGCCAGCAGTCAGGGCACTGAAGTTTTCTTT